This TCR beta chain emerged from a study of neoadjuvant nivolumab and ipilimumab in lung cancer. Background on the study: The combination arm added day-1 ipilimumab 1 mg/kg to nivolumab 3 mg/kg on days 1, 15, 29. Study-level points and caveats: Only two of four nivolumab-treated tumors gained richness and clonality by surgery.

The table came from immunoSEQ multiplex PCR; TCRdb's copy has only in-frame clones and leaves some out. The sample consists of 40,000 to 60,000 clones, more than 85% of them appearing once. CDR3 length equals 14 residues. With 0 bases removed from V and 4 bases from J, the gap between germline ends came to 9 bases. Germline loops: CDR1 MNHNY, CDR2 SVGAGI (reference sequence). This clone was detected once. Its antigen is as yet unknown. This receptor was taken from an adult with non-small cell lung cancer. Some clones in this sample may be carry-over from other donors' samples. V gene TRBV6-6 combines with J gene TRBJ1-2, with D hard to call. The input for sequencing was blood, taken before neoadjuvant nivolumab, alone or with ipilimumab. DNA for the CDR3: TGTGCCAGCAGTTACTCGACCCAGAGCTATGGCTACACCTTC. Protein product: CASSYSTQSYGYTF.